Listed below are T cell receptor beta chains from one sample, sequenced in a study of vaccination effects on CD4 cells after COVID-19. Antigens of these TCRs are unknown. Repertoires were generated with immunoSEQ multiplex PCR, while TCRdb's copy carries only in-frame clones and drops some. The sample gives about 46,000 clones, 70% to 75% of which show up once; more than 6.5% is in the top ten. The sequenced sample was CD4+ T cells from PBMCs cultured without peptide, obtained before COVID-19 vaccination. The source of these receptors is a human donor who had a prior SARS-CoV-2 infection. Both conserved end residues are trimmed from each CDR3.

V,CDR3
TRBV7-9,ASSPIIRTSGSSIEQF
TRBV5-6,ASSLASGAYNERQF
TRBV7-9,ASSPTGGGDTQY
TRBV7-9,ASSLGLSPNEQF
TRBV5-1,ASRPGQDNQPQH
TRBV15,ATSRAFGRDGNTEAF
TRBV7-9,ASSIDRAGDIQY
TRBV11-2,ASSSLLGSAQY
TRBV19,ASSYVSGTSTNEKLF
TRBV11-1,ASSRTSGRAAGELF
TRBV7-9,ASSHRGSGTNNEQF
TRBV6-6,ASRKPTGDNSPLH
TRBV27,ASRGLSNTGELF
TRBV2,ASNRGLNTEAF
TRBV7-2,ASSPLGTRNNEQF
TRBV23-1,ASSQSTGATIRLH
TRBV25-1,ASSDAPDSSVNTIY
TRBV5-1,ASSPTLAGFSYNEQF
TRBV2,ASRNRDRQETQY
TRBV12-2,ASRLRWDRSDLNTEAF
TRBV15,ATSGPLAESYNEQF
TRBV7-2,ASSLAHNRDSGSPLH
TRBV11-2,ASSSRGGYGYT
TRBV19,ASNIAGANVLT
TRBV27,ASSFLGTTYEQY
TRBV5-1,ASSLYFGGTYEQY
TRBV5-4,ASSLGASYNEQF
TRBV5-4,ASSPVPRGVTGELF
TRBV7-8,ASSLTYKGQGSNEQF
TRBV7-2,ASSPSGRYEQY
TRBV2,ASSVAGVQETQY
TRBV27,ASSSPGFMNTEAF
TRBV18,ASSPTAGASSYNEQF
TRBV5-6,ASYKQTPYGYT
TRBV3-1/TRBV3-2,ASSHNGENYGYT
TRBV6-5,ASSARDRQETQY
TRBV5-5,ASNPGPGWDYGYT
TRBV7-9,ASSSGPGTYEQY